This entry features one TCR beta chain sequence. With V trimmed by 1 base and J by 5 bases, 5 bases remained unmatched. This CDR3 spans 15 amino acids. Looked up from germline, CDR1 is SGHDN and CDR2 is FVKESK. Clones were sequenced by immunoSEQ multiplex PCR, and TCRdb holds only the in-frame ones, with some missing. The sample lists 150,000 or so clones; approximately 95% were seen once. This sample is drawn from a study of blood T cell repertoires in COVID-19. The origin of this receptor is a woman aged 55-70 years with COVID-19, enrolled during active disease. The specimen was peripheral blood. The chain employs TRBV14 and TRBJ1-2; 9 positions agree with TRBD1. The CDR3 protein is CASSQVPGTGYGYTF. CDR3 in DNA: TGTGCCAGCAGCCAAGTCCCCGGGACAGGGTATGGCTACACCTTC.